The 14 T cell receptor beta chains in this list originate from one sample, sequenced in a study of blood T cells in healthy people across ages. A second about 7 to 12 cycle PCR used barcoded and J-beta primers. TCRdb redid the calling of the 5' RACE reads with MiXCR, one entry per CDR3 protein. The sample comprises 780,000 or so distinct CDR3 sequences, more than 20% of which are singletons, and approximately 4% rests with the top ten. The data also belong to a second study, concerning T cells of mothers and their children.

What was sequenced was blood. The receptors were gathered from a boy aged 5-17 years in good health.

The chain has TRBV12-3 or TRBV12-4 and TRBJ2-1; TRBD1 matches 10 bases. The CDR3 extends over 18 amino acids. V trimming: 7 bases; J trimming: 6 bases; junction bases outside the gene matches: 18. For the CDR3, the DNA is TGTGCCAGCACTGAGGCCGGGACAGGGGCATTGATTTTCAATGAGCAGTTCTTC. Amino acid sequence: CASTEAGTGALIFNEQFF.

Here the CDR3 reads CASRCTDVQYF. Here the CDR3 DNA reads TGTGCCAGCAGGTGCACAGATGTGCAGTATTTT. The rearrangement uses TRBV12-3 or TRBV12-4 and TRBJ2-3; D remains unclear. CDR3 length equals 11 residues. The V gene lost 6 bases and the J gene lost 11 bases, with 12 bases spanning the gap.

V is TRBV12-3 or TRBV12-4 and J is TRBJ2-3; 8 bases agree with TRBD2. V shed 0 bases, J shed 0 bases, and the junction held 5 bases outside the gene matches. There are 17 residues in the CDR3. The chain's CDR3 is CASSLAIAGLSTDTQYF. As DNA, the CDR3 is TGTGCCAGCAGTTTAGCGATAGCGGGGCTGAGCACAGATACGCAGTATTTT.

The V gene is TRBV6-1, the J gene TRBJ2-1; TRBD1 matches at 10 bases. The J call may be incorrect, as the DNA end agrees better with TRBJ2-7. The CDR3 has 15 residues. CDR1 MNHNS and CDR2 SASEGT come from the germline V gene. CDR3 sequence: CASSERDRGGYEQYF. CDR3 bases: TGTGCCAGCAGTGAGCGGGACAGGGGAGGCTACGAGCAGTACTTC.

CDR3 nucleotide sequence: TGTGCCAGCAGCTTAGGCAGCCAGGGGAGACAAGAGACCCAGTACTTC. Its translation: CASSLGSQGRQETQYF. The V and J genes are TRBV7-9 and TRBJ2-5; tentatively, D is TRBD1 (6 bases). Germline loops: CDR1 SEHNR, CDR2 FQNEAQ (reference sequence). V lost 1 base, J lost 2 bases, and 14 bases lay in between. CDR3 size: 16 residues.

This clonotype was observed a few times. A junction boundary mismatches the germline segment, possibly from a read error. The V gene is TRBV10-3, the J gene TRBJ2-5; 9 bases match TRBD1. The germline CDR1 and CDR2 sequences are ENHRY and SYGVKD. The CDR3 has 14 amino acids. CDR3 sequence reads: CAISRQGEGNERFF. As DNA, the CDR3 is TGTGCCATCAGTAGACAGGGGGAGGGCAATGAGCGGTTCTTC.

The chain employs TRBV7-9 and TRBJ2-5, with D unclear. The end of the DNA fits TRBJ2-7 better, so the J call may be wrong. This CDR3 spans 14 amino acids. The germline V gene encodes CDR1 SEHNR and CDR2 FQNEAQ (reference sequence). CDR3 residues: CASSSVDFIYEQYF. CDR3 sequence (DNA): TGTGCCAGCAGCTCAGTTGATTTCATCTACGAGCAGTACTTC.

This clonotype has just a few counts. This chain connects TRBV7-3 to TRBJ2-1, with D tentatively TRBD2 (6 bases). The CDR3 runs to 15 residues. V dropped 2 bases and J dropped 3 bases, with 11 bases sitting between them. From germline, CDR1 is SGHTA and CDR2 FQGTGA. CDR3 DNA sequence: TGTGCCAGCAGCTTAGATAGCGGAGTCTACAATGAGCAGTTCTTC. Encoded protein: CASSLDSGVYNEQFF.

This clonotype has only a few counts. The chain is built from TRBV18 and TRBJ1-1, with a weak D call TRBD1 (5 bases). Germline CDR1 is KGHSH and CDR2 is LQKENI. The V end lost 2 bases, the J end lost 4 bases, and 8 bases lay between the germline ends. The CDR3 contains 13 residues. The CDR3 nucleotides are TGTGCCAGCTCACCAGTTCAGGGCACTGAAGCTTTCTTT. This sequence encodes CASSPVQGTEAFF.

This clonotype turned up a few times. This CDR3 reads CASSPLTGAPGELFF. The CDR3 DNA follows: TGCGCCAGCAGCCCCTTGACAGGGGCCCCCGGGGAGCTGTTTTTT. The chain carries TRBV4-3 and TRBJ2-2; 8 nucleotides agree with TRBD1. Unmatched junction bases numbered 7, after V lost 4 bases and J lost 6 bases. The CDR3 has 15 amino acids. Per germline, CDR1 LGHNA and CDR2 YSLEER.

This clonotype was detected a few times. The chain employs TRBV28 and TRBJ2-7; 11 bases line up with TRBD1. Looked up from germline, CDR1 is MDHEN and CDR2 is SYDVKM. There are 15 residues in the CDR3. The V gene end was trimmed by 3 bases and the J gene end by 7 bases; junction bases not matched to a gene: 8. The CDR3 region has the DNA TGTGCCAGCAGTTTTAGTGGACAGGGGGCAGGAGAGCAGTACTTC. This translates into CASSFSGQGAGEQYF. The complete variable domain, with remaining parts taken from reference TRBV28 and TRBJ2-7, reads DVKVTQSSRYLVKRTGEKVFLECVQDMDHENMFWYRQDPGLGLRLIYFSYDVKMKEKGDIPEGYSVSREKKERFSLILESASTNQTSMYLCASSFSGQGAGEQYFGPGTRLTVT.

The chain is built from TRBV6-2 or TRBV6-3 and TRBJ2-3, with 7 bases fitting TRBD2. Trimming took 3 bases from V and 2 from J; bases not matched to a gene: 14. The CDR3 contains 18 residues. Germline V lookup: CDR1 MNHEY, CDR2 SVGEGT. The CDR3 protein is CASSYRPRERGITDTQYF. CDR3 nucleotide sequence: TGTGCCAGCAGTTATCGGCCCCGGGAGCGGGGAATCACAGATACGCAGTATTTT.

The chain combines TRBV10-3 with TRBJ2-4, with D possibly being TRBD1 (6 bases). The CDR3 totals 14 residues. The germline V gene encodes CDR1 ENHRY and CDR2 SYGVKD. Trimming removed 4 bases at V and 6 bases at J, with 13 bases between. The CDR3 sequence: CAISGGQGLNIQYF. The CDR3 DNA reads as TGTGCCATCAGTGGAGGCCAGGGGTTAAACATTCAGTACTTC.

This clonotype has more than one count but fewer than ten. The V gene is TRBV28, the J gene TRBJ2-5, with 10 bases lining up with TRBD2. Germline CDR1 MDHEN, CDR2 SYDVKM. This CDR3 comprises 15 residues. The CDR3: CAHGTSAGFIETQYF. For the CDR3, the DNA is TGTGCGCACGGGACTAGCGCTGGGTTCATAGAGACCCAGTACTTC.